A single sample gave rise to the 26 T cell receptor beta chains below, sequenced in a study of cytomegalovirus exposure and HLA in healthy donors. 60 Vbeta and 13 Jbeta primers were used in PCR. Clones were read by immunoSEQ multiplex PCR, and TCRdb kept only the in-frame ones, dropping some. The sample lists 100,000 to 150,000 clones; under 85% were seen once. The sample was PBMCs. The receptor source for this set is a woman in her forties in good health and CMV-seropositive.

This clone has only a few counts. The chain recombines TRBV5-1 with TRBJ2-2; 11 nucleotides line up with TRBD1. There are 15 residues in the CDR3. From germline, CDR1 is SGHRS and CDR2 YFSETQ. After removal of 7 bases from V and 5 bases from J, the junction contained 7 bases not matched to a gene. The CDR3 DNA reads as TGCGCCAGCGGCGGCGGGACAGGGGGGACCGGGGAGCTGTTTTTT. It is translated as CASGGGTGGTGELFF.

The chain couples TRBV11-1 to TRBJ1-1; D is unclear. The CDR3 sequence is 14 residues long. The germline CDR1 and CDR2 sequences are SGHAT and FQDESV (reference sequence). With 6 bases removed from V and 8 bases from J, the gap between germline ends came to 19 bases. The CDR3 protein is CASRGRGGSSEAFF. For the CDR3, the DNA is TGTGCCAGCAGGGGTAGAGGAGGGAGCTCGGAAGCTTTCTTT.

This clone was detected only a few times. The chain joins TRBV4-2 to TRBJ2-5, with 11 bases that match TRBD2. CDR1 and CDR2 from the germline V gene are LGHNA and YNFKEQ. With 0 bases clipped from V and 4 bases from J, the junction kept 13 bases outside the gene matches. The CDR3 consists of 19 residues. DNA of the CDR3: TGTGCCAGCAGCCAAGATACGGGTAGCGGGAGGGCCGGGGGAGAGACCCAGTACTTC. Translation gives CASSQDTGSGRAGGETQYF.

The J gene is TRBJ1-6, the V gene TRBV30; 10 nucleotides line up with TRBD1. Trimming took 4 bases from V and 11 from J; bases not matched to a gene: 14. Germline CDR1 GTSNPN, CDR2 SVGIG (reference sequence). The CDR3 extends over 16 amino acids. CDR3 nucleotide sequence: TGTGCCTGGAACTTTGGACCGGGACAGGGGATTCCACCCCTCCACTTT. Its translation: CAWNFGPGQGIPPLHF.

This clone was seen only a few times. DNA of the CDR3: TGTGCCAGCAGCCTCGGACGGGACTACGAGCAGTACTTC. Translating gives CASSLGRDYEQYF. The rearrangement links TRBV7-9 to TRBJ2-7; possibly TRBD2 for D (5 bases). Germline V gene data show CDR1 as SEHNR and CDR2 as FQNEAQ (reference sequence). V was cut by 5 bases and J by 3 bases, with 11 bases left in between. The CDR3 runs 13 residues.

The chain couples TRBV19 to TRBJ2-1; D possibly corresponds to TRBD2 (5 bases). The germline V gene encodes CDR1 LNHDA and CDR2 SQIVND (reference sequence). The CDR3 sequence is 12 residues long. V lost 7 bases to trimming and J lost 7 bases, with 11 bases between them. CDR3 in amino acids: CASKTQRNEQFF. The CDR3 DNA follows: TGTGCCAGTAAAACCCAGCGGAATGAGCAGTTCTTC.

The chain uses TRBV5-1 and TRBJ1-2; 7 nucleotides align to TRBD1. Germline V lookup: CDR1 SGHRS, CDR2 YFSETQ. The V and J ends lost 2 bases and 10 bases, in that order; junction bases with no gene match: 5. The CDR3 consists of 12 residues. The DNA of the CDR3 is TGCGCCAGCAGCTTCGACAGGGCGTACTACACCTTC. Translation: CASSFDRAYYTF.

The V call is TRBV7-8, the J call TRBJ2-1; 10 positions agree with TRBD2. Per germline, CDR1 SGHVS and CDR2 FQNEAQ. V was pared by 3 bases and J by 4 bases, with 6 bases of the junction left unmatched. The CDR3 length is 16 residues. CDR3 sequence reads: CASSLFQAGGYNEQFF. In nucleotides, the CDR3 is TGTGCCAGCAGCTTGTTTCAAGCGGGAGGGTACAATGAGCAGTTCTTC.

The chain combines TRBV28 with TRBJ2-5, with 12 positions matching TRBD2. CDR1 is MDHEN and CDR2 is SYDVKM in the germline V gene. Trimming at V came to 6 bases and at J to 1 base, leaving 6 bases not matched to a gene. The CDR3 totals 16 residues. CDR3 region: CASSRPGLAGQETQYF. CDR3 DNA: TGTGCCAGCAGCCGTCCGGGACTAGCGGGCCAAGAGACCCAGTACTTC.

The rearrangement joins TRBV10-1 to TRBJ1-2, with TRBD1 matching over 9 bases. This CDR3 region has 14 residues. Looked up from germline, CDR1 is WNHNN and CDR2 is SYGVQD (reference sequence). The V segment lost 6 bases and the J segment 4 bases; nucleotides outside the gene matches: 6. CDR3 bases: TGCGCCAGCAGCAATGACAGGGGGGGCTATGGCTACACCTTC. Its protein is CASSNDRGGYGYTF.

This chain links TRBV30 with TRBJ2-3; D is ambiguous. Germline V gene data show CDR1 as GTSNPN and CDR2 as SVGIG (reference sequence). This CDR3 contains 15 residues. CDR3 residues: CAFVRYRSFTDTQYF. Written as DNA, the CDR3 is TGTGCTTTCGTGAGGTACCGCTCATTCACAGATACGCAGTATTTT.

The chain employs TRBV29-1 and TRBJ2-2, with 8 nucleotides matching TRBD2. This CDR3 region has 14 residues. Germline V gives CDR1 SQVTM, CDR2 ANQGSEA. Trimming removed 6 bases from V and 4 bases from J; junction bases left unmatched: 7. The CDR3 loop is CSVAGTSPTGELFF. The CDR3 DNA follows: TGCAGCGTCGCCGGGACTAGTCCCACCGGGGAGCTGTTTTTT.

The chain carries TRBV6-1 and TRBJ2-1; perhaps TRBD2 as D (6 bases). This CDR3 is 16 amino acids long. Trimming cost V 0 bases and J 10 bases, with 19 bases left between them. Per the germline V gene, CDR1 is MNHNS and CDR2 is SASEGT. CDR3 region: CASSEARLESLKEQFF. The CDR3 DNA follows: TGTGCCAGCAGTGAAGCGCGACTAGAGTCCCTCAAAGAGCAGTTCTTC.

The chain is built from TRBV9 and TRBJ2-5; D possibly corresponds to TRBD2 (5 bases). CDR3 size: 14 residues. The germline V gene encodes CDR1 SGDLS and CDR2 YYNGEE. The V and J ends lost 0 bases and 3 bases respectively, with 9 bases between them. CDR3 residues: CASSVGPGKETQYF. The CDR3 coding sequence is TGTGCCAGCAGCGTAGGTCCCGGGAAAGAGACCCAGTACTTC.

For this clone: Other DNA sequences in the sample encode the same CDR3. The J gene is TRBJ2-7, the V gene TRBV27; 8 bases map to TRBD2. CDR1 MNHEY and CDR2 SMNVEV come from the germline V gene (reference sequence). This CDR3 comprises 14 residues. The ends lost 2 bases at V and 1 base at J; junction bases unmatched: 1. CDR3 DNA sequence: TGTGCCAGCAGTTTAACTAGCGGATCCTACGAGCAGTACTTC. This codes for CASSLTSGSYEQYF.

The CDR3 protein is CASSSRTGRTTEAFF. In DNA, the CDR3 is TGCGCCAGCAGCTCTCGGACAGGGAGGACCACTGAAGCTTTCTTT. The chain employs TRBV5-1 and TRBJ1-1, with 8 nucleotides matching TRBD1. The V gene end was trimmed by 3 bases and the J gene end by 4 bases; junction bases not matched to a gene: 8. Germline CDR1 SGHRS, CDR2 YFSETQ. This CDR3 is built from 15 residues.

This clone has only one observation. The chain uses TRBV7-2 and TRBJ2-7, with D possibly TRBD1 on 5 matching bases. Germline V gene lookup returns CDR1 SGHTA and CDR2 FQGNSA. The CDR3 is 12 residues long. Between the trimmed V and J ends, which lost 3 bases and 5 bases, there was a span of 8 bases. The CDR3 region is CASSFRAHEQYF. DNA of the CDR3: TGTGCCAGCAGCTTCAGGGCCCACGAGCAGTACTTC.

The rearrangement joins TRBV2 to TRBJ2-1; weak D call: TRBD1 (5 bases). The CDR3 loop spans 12 amino acids. V gave up 6 bases and J gave up 6 bases, with 9 bases separating them. Germline CDR1 reads SNHLY; CDR2 reads FYNNEI. This chain's CDR3 is CASRGQGNEQFF. The CDR3 coding sequence is TGTGCCAGCAGGGGGCAGGGCAATGAGCAGTTCTTC.

V and J are TRBV2 and TRBJ2-5; no clear D. Between the trimmed V and J ends, which lost 2 bases and 2 bases, there was a span of 12 bases. The CDR3 consists of 15 residues. Per germline, CDR1 SNHLY and CDR2 FYNNEI. CDR3 nucleotide sequence: TGTGCCAGCAGTGAATCAGGCCAGAAGCAAGAGACCCAGTACTTC. It specifies CASSESGQKQETQYF.

This clone was recorded a few times. The rearrangement uses TRBV19 and TRBJ1-2; D call uncertain. From germline, CDR1 is LNHDA and CDR2 SQIVND (reference sequence). The CDR3 is 12 residues long. V lost 3 bases, J lost 4 bases, and 6 bases lay in between. The CDR3 loop is CASSIQSYGYTF. In nucleotides, the CDR3 is TGTGCCAGTAGTATTCAGTCCTATGGCTACACCTTC. Looking up the rest from reference TRBV19 and TRBJ1-2 gives the full variable domain: DGGITQSPKYLFRKEGQNVTLSCEQNLNHDAMYWYRQDPGQGLRLIYYSQIVNDFQKGDIAEGYSVSREKKESFPLTVTSAQKNPTAFYLCASSIQSYGYTFGSGTRLTVV.

The rearrangement joins TRBV5-5 to TRBJ2-7; 16 positions agree with TRBD2. The CDR3 extends over 16 amino acids. V lost 5 bases and J lost 6; bases outside the gene matches: 8. Germline V CDR1 and CDR2: SGHKS, YYEKEE (reference sequence). CDR3 DNA: TGTGCCAGCAGAGGGACTAGCGGGAGGGCGAGGGGCGAGCAGTACTTC. Translating gives CASRGTSGRARGEQYF.

The chain combines TRBV4-2 with TRBJ2-7; 10 nucleotides align to TRBD2. CDR1 and CDR2 (germline): LGHNA, YNFKEQ. V lost 1 base and J lost 2; bases outside the gene matches: 2. The CDR3 totals 15 residues. DNA for the CDR3: TGTGCCAGCAGCCAAGGGAGCGGGAGGGCCTACGAGCAGTACTTC. Amino acid sequence: CASSQGSGRAYEQYF.

A few counts support this clone. The chain carries TRBV7-3 and TRBJ2-1; 7 bases agree with TRBD2. Germline loops: CDR1 SGHTA, CDR2 FQGTGA. V trimming: 0 bases; J trimming: 7 bases; junction bases outside the gene matches: 6. This CDR3 contains 15 residues. The CDR3 loop reads CASSLTVTSSNEQFF. The DNA for the CDR3 is TGTGCCAGCAGCTTAACGGTGACTAGCAGTAATGAGCAGTTCTTC.

The rearrangement links TRBV1 to TRBJ2-4; whether TRBD2, the table's D call, matches the DNA was not checked. TRBV1 is a listed pseudogene. The CDR3 totals 21 residues. DNA for the CDR3: TGCACCAGCAGCCAGAAAAAGACCGGGACTAGCGGGATCGGGGCCAAAAACATTCAGTACTTC. Amino acids: CTSSQKKTGTSGIGAKNIQYF.

The rearrangement joins TRBV28 to TRBJ1-2, with D possibly being TRBD1 (5 bases). There are 17 residues in the CDR3. V gave up 3 bases and J gave up 6 bases, with 23 bases separating them. Germline V gives CDR1 MDHEN, CDR2 SYDVKM. The CDR3 bases are TGTGCCAGCAGTTTGAGTGGCTCAGTTGGGACTCTCGATGGCTACACCTTC. Translated, it gives CASSLSGSVGTLDGYTF.

This sequence joins TRBV6-1 and TRBJ1-2, with 12 nucleotides matching TRBD1. The germline CDR1 and CDR2 sequences are MNHNS and SASEGT. The junction had 2 bases not matched to a gene; V was cut back by 5 bases and J by 7 bases. CDR3 length: 13 amino acids. This CDR3 reads CASSRDRGPGYTF. In DNA, the CDR3 is TGTGCCAGCAGTCGGGACAGGGGGCCTGGCTACACCTTC.